This TCR beta chain is drawn from a study of T-cell memory formation after mild COVID-19. Each CDR3 protein gets one entry after TCRdb re-called the 5' RACE reads with MiXCR. Of about 57,000 distinct CDR3 sequences in the sample, more than 9% are singletons; the top ten hold under 30%. The CDR3 has 12 amino acids. Germline V gene data show CDR1 as DFQATT and CDR2 as SNEGSKA (reference sequence). V lost 5 bases and J lost 6, with 12 bases in between. The TCR was taken from a man between 18 and 29 years old who had mild COVID-19 (a few samples of this study predate the infection). Cell type and time point are not known. V is TRBV20-1 and J is TRBJ2-3, with D maybe TRBD2 (6 bases). Material: PBMCs or a T cell subset sorted from them (not recorded which). CDR3 in amino acids: CSADAGSDTQYF. Here the CDR3 DNA reads TGCAGTGCTGACGCGGGGTCGGATACGCAGTATTTT.